The clone carrying this T cell receptor beta chain is large by frequency. No antigen is known for it. The method, 5' RACE with UMI labels, was used to prepare the TRB cDNA libraries. TCRdb reprocessed the 5' RACE reads, keeping one entry per CDR3 protein, no DNA. Here the sample table reports tens of thousands of distinct CDR3 sequences. Germline loops: CDR1 MRHNA, CDR2 SNTAGT. The CDR3 loop spans 16 amino acids. This sample is drawn from a study of CXCR3-negative and CXCR3-positive naive CD8 T cells. The study's findings and limits: Memory cells differed in TRBV-TRBJ usage, but naive CXCR3-negative and CXCR3-positive cells had similar usage.

What was sequenced was memory CD8+ T cells from blood. The gene calls are TRBV6-4 and TRBJ2-1; TCRdb's D gene call, TRBD2, goes unchecked for lack of DNA. The clonotype comes from a human donor in good health. Some clones in this sample may be carry-over from other donors' samples. CDR3 sequence: CASSDSASGEYNEQFF.